The 21 T cell receptor beta chains given below trace back to one sample, sequenced in a study of TET2 disruption in CD19-targeted CAR T cells. Treatment given: autologous CTL019 cells: CD19 CAR with 4-1BB and CD3 zeta domains. Profiled with immunoSEQ multiplex PCR; TCRdb holds only in-frame clones, not every one. In all, the sample yields 25,000 to 30,000 clones. These receptors have no identified antigens. The specimen was CD8- CAR+ T cells sorted from cultured blood T cells, collected for CD19 CAR T cell therapy. Regarding subset: CD8-negative CAR-positive T cells from the infusion product. The receptors were gathered from a man aged 70-80 years with chronic lymphocytic leukemia.

Concerning this clone itself: From the germline J gene comes the end of the CDR3, since the read stops 3 residues before it. The chain employs TRBV7-3 and TRBJ2-3; TRBD1 might be the D (5 bases). The CDR3 runs 13 residues. V was clipped by 9 bases and J by 3 bases, with 13 bases between them. Looked up from germline, CDR1 is SGHTA and CDR2 is FQGTGA. CDR3: CARAWGPTDTQYF. The part of the CDR3 DNA that was read is TGTGCCAGGGCTTGGGGCCCGACAGATACG. The full variable domain, in which reference TRBV7-3 and TRBJ2-3 provide the parts outside the CDR3, is GAGVSQTPSNKVTEKGKYVELRCDPISGHTALYWYRQSLGQGPEFLIYFQGTGAADDSGLPNDRFFAVRPEGSVSTLKIQRTERGDSAVYLCARAWGPTDTQYFGPGTRLTVL.

Turning to this clone: The read comes to an end 3 residues before the CDR3 does, leaving the germline J gene to fill in the end. The chain has TRBV16 and TRBJ1-1; 7 positions agree with TRBD1. The CDR3 is 13 residues long. The V gene's germline CDR1 is KGHSY and CDR2 FQNENV. V lost 4 bases to trimming and J lost 6 bases; unmatched junction nucleotides: 5. Partial CDR3 DNA: TGTGCCAGCAGCCGCGGACAGGTCGCTGAA. Translating it yields CASSRGQVAE. The full CDR3 is CASSRGQVAEAFF.

On this clone: The read comes to an end 3 residues before the CDR3 does, leaving the germline J gene to fill in the end. V usage is TRBV7-8 and J usage is TRBJ2-1; 7 bases match TRBD2. CDR3 length equals 17 residues. V shed 5 bases and J 0 bases; nucleotides not matched to a gene: 10. Per germline, CDR1 SGHVS and CDR2 FQNEAQ. Partial CDR3 DNA: TGTGCCAGCAGCCAGCGGGCGGGGGAGAGCTCCTACAATGAG. As protein: CASSQRAGESSYNE. The entire CDR3 protein reads CASSQRAGESSYNEQFF.

Note on this clone: At one end, the junction sequence differs from germline, possibly due to a read error. The read terminates 3 residues ahead of where the CDR3 ends, so the germline J gene completes it. This specimen includes other DNA sequences encoding the same CDR3. The J gene is TRBJ1-2, the V gene TRBV29-1; TRBD1 matches at 8 bases. The CDR3 is made up of 11 amino acids. Germline V gene lookup returns CDR1 SQVTM and CDR2 ANQGSEA. CDR3 sequence reads: CSDDRGYGYTF. CDR3 DNA, as far as it was read: TGCAGCGACGACAGGGGCTATGGT.

With respect to this clone: Relative to the germline gene, one junction end is altered; a read error may explain this. From the germline J gene comes the end of the CDR3, since the read stops 3 residues before it. The chain is built from TRBV7-9 and TRBJ1-2, with D possibly TRBD1 on 6 matching bases. In germline, CDR1 is SEHNR, CDR2 FQNEAQ (reference sequence). This CDR3 spans 15 amino acids. The CDR3 sequence: CSSSLYSSGGATYTF. CDR3 DNA, as far as it was read: TGTTCCAGCAGCTTATATTCTAGCGGGGGGGCGACC.

As for this clone: Sequencing ends 3 residues short of the CDR3 end; the germline J gene provides the rest. The gene calls are TRBV12-3 or TRBV12-4 and TRBJ1-6; no definite D call. This CDR3 is built from 12 residues. V shed 4 bases and J shed 10 bases, with 8 bases lying between them. The CDR3 sequence is CASSSTPSPLHF. The part of the CDR3 DNA that was read is TGTGCCAGCAGTTCAACACCATCACCC.

Concerning this clone: The CDR3 end is not reached by the read, which stops 3 residues before it; the germline J gene fills it in. V usage is TRBV7-3 and J usage is TRBJ1-1, with a weak D call TRBD1 (6 bases). The germline V gene encodes CDR1 SGHTA and CDR2 FQGTGA. The CDR3 is made up of 13 amino acids. Incomplete CDR3 DNA: TGTGCCAGCAGCCCCAGGGGCGGAGATCAA. This translates into CASSPRGGDQ. The entire CDR3 is CASSPRGGDQAFF.

For this clone: The read ends 3 residues before the CDR3 terminus; that terminus is restored from the germline J gene. The chain joins TRBV14 to TRBJ1-1; 12 positions agree with TRBD1. The CDR3 sequence is 17 residues long. Germline CDR1 and CDR2: SGHDN and FVKESK. The covered CDR3 bases are TGTGCCAGCAGCCAACTCGGGACAGGGGGCAGCAAAAACATT. Encoded protein: CASSQLGTGGSKNI. From start to end, the CDR3 is CASSQLGTGGSKNIAFF.

A word on this clone: The CDR3 extends 3 residues past the end of the read, so its final part is completed from the germline J gene. The chain employs TRBV20-1 and TRBJ1-4; no clear D. V dropped 5 bases and J dropped 1 base, with 14 bases sitting between them. The germline CDR1 and CDR2 sequences are DFQATT and SNEGSKA (reference sequence). The CDR3 loop spans 15 amino acids. CDR3 residues: CSAQTDGLTNEKLFF. Partial CDR3 DNA: TGCAGTGCTCAAACGGACGGACTAACTAATGAAAAA.

A word on this clone: The CDR3 end falls 3 residues outside the read, so it is completed with the germline J gene. This chain uses TRBV12-3 or TRBV12-4 with TRBJ2-7; maybe TRBD1 (9 bases). V lost 5 bases and J 1 base, leaving 15 bases between the germline ends. The CDR3 covers 15 residues. CDR3 bases read: TGTGCCAGCAGTCGGGGGGGGACAGGGTCCTACGAG. Its translation is CASSRGGTGSYE. The complete CDR3 sequence is CASSRGGTGSYEQYF.

Note on this clone: With the read ending 3 residues before the CDR3 end, the germline J gene is used to fill in that end. The chain combines TRBV5-4 with TRBJ2-7; TRBD2 agrees at 9 bases. The CDR3 runs 16 residues. The germline V gene encodes CDR1 SGHNT and CDR2 YYREEE (reference sequence). V lost 3 bases, J lost 4 bases, and 11 bases stayed unmatched. The DNA read from the CDR3 is TGTGCCAGCAGCTCCGGGGGGCTAGCGGGGCAGTACGAG. Protein sequence: CASSSGGLAGQYE. Given in full, the CDR3 is CASSSGGLAGQYEQYF.

About this clone itself: The DNA ends 3 residues before the CDR3 does, and the rest of the CDR3 is filled in from the germline J gene. This chain links TRBV5-4 with TRBJ2-1; weak D call: TRBD1 (5 bases). The V and J ends lost 4 bases and 5 bases respectively, with 10 bases between them. Germline V CDR1 and CDR2: SGHNT, YYREEE (reference sequence). The CDR3 covers 13 residues. Incomplete CDR3 DNA: TGTGCCAGCAGCCTAAAGACAGACAATGAG. It specifies CASSLKTDNE. The complete CDR3 sequence is CASSLKTDNEQFF.

As to this clone: The missing CDR3 end, 3 residues past where the read stops, is filled in from the germline J gene. This chain connects TRBV20-1 to TRBJ2-2; 8 nucleotides align to TRBD2. Germline CDR1 DFQATT, CDR2 SNEGSKA (reference sequence). V was pared by 5 bases and J by 4 bases, with 12 bases of the junction left unmatched. The CDR3 contains 16 residues. CDR3 amino acids: CSAPDNGGDATGELFF. CDR3 bases read: TGCAGTGCTCCCGATAACGGGGGGGACGCCACCGGGGAG.

As concerns this clone: The read terminates 3 residues ahead of where the CDR3 ends, so the germline J gene completes it. The V call is TRBV5-1, the J call TRBJ1-1; the match to TRBD1 covers 10 bases. Germline CDR1 SGHRS, CDR2 YFSETQ. CDR3 size: 18 residues. V shed 3 bases and J 4 bases; nucleotides not matched to a gene: 15. The CDR3 loop reads CASSSLTATGGLVTEAFF. The DNA read from the CDR3 is TGCGCCAGCAGCTCCCTTACGGCGACAGGGGGCTTGGTCACTGAA.

A word on this clone: The read terminates 3 residues ahead of where the CDR3 ends, so the germline J gene completes it. This chain connects TRBV19 to TRBJ2-2; 7 bases align to TRBD1. The CDR3 has 15 residues. Per the germline V gene, CDR1 is LNHDA and CDR2 is SQIVND (reference sequence). The CDR3 loop is CASSSIQGQRQPLFF. The sequenced part of the CDR3 DNA is TGTGCCAGTAGTTCGATCCAGGGACAGCGCCAACCG.

As for this clone: Read coverage stops 3 residues before the CDR3 terminus; the germline J gene supplies the remainder. V usage is TRBV4-1 and J usage is TRBJ2-3; D is unclear. This CDR3 has 16 residues. Deletions cut 0 bases from V and 0 bases from J, with 10 bases between. Germline CDR1 MGHRA, CDR2 YSYEKL. The CDR3 DNA, read in part, is TGCGCCAGCAGCCAAGATCGACACTCTAGCACAGATACG. This translates into CASSQDRHSSTDT. The full CDR3 is CASSQDRHSSTDTQYF.

Comment on this clone: The read halts 3 residues ahead of the CDR3 end, with the missing end drawn from the germline J gene. The chain employs TRBV7-2 and TRBJ2-7; D not resolved. The CDR3 has 14 amino acids. The V gene's germline CDR1 is SGHTA and CDR2 FQGNSA. Trimming took 1 base from V and 5 from J, leaving 12 bases between them. CDR3 loop: CASSLGTASDEQYF. CDR3 DNA, as far as it was read: TGTGCCAGCAGCTTAGGCACCGCCAGCGACGAG.

Comment on this clone: The read halts 3 residues ahead of the CDR3 end, with the missing end drawn from the germline J gene. This chain links TRBV18 with TRBJ2-7; possibly TRBD1 for D (6 bases). V gave up 2 bases and J gave up 6 bases, with 8 bases separating them. The length of the CDR3 is 12 residues. Germline V gives CDR1 KGHSH, CDR2 LQKENI. CDR3 DNA (partial): TGTGCCAGCTCACCATCAGGGGCCGAG. Protein product: CASSPSGAE. The CDR3 in full is CASSPSGAEQYF. The complete variable domain, with remaining parts taken from reference TRBV18 and TRBJ2-7, reads NAGVMQNPRHLVRRRGQEARLRCSPMKGHSHVYWYRQLPEEGLKFMVYLQKENIIDESGMPKERFSAEFPKEGPSILRIQQVVRGDSAAYFCASSPSGAEQYFGPGTRLTVT.

About this clone: The CDR3 end lies 3 residues beyond the end of the read and is filled in from the germline J gene. This chain connects TRBV7-9 to TRBJ1-5, with D possibly matching TRBD1 (6 bases). The germline V gene has CDR1 SEHNR and CDR2 FQNEAQ (reference sequence). Trimming pared 4 bases from V and 2 bases from J, leaving 9 bases between. The CDR3 extends over 14 amino acids. The DNA read from the CDR3 is TGTGCCAGCAGCTCGGCAGGGGGCAATCAGCCC. Translated, it gives CASSSAGGNQP. In full, the CDR3 reads CASSSAGGNQPQHF.

Comment on this clone: The read is 3 residues too short to cover the CDR3 end, so that end is filled in from the germline J gene. The chain is built from TRBV9 and TRBJ2-3, with D possibly being TRBD2 (6 bases). Per the germline V gene, CDR1 is SGDLS and CDR2 is YYNGEE. V lost 1 base to trimming and J lost 5 bases, with 20 bases between them. This CDR3 contains 17 residues. The CDR3 DNA, read in part, is TGTGCCAGCAGCGTACATCTGTACCCTCCGCGGGGAGATACG. It yields the protein CASSVHLYPPRGDT. The whole CDR3 region reads CASSVHLYPPRGDTQYF.

Points on this clone: Coverage ceases 3 residues before the CDR3 finishes, and the germline J gene fills in the end. V usage is TRBV5-1 and J usage is TRBJ1-6, with a weak D call TRBD1 (5 bases). Trimming removed 0 bases from V and 5 bases from J, with 9 bases in between. From germline, CDR1 is SGHRS and CDR2 YFSETQ. The CDR3 sequence is 15 residues long. CDR3 region: CASSLDRSNNSPLHF. The CDR3 DNA, read in part, is TGCGCCAGCAGCTTGGACAGGTCGAATAATTCACCC.